The entry below gives a single TCR beta chain sequence along with its context. Its antigen is not known. One entry per CDR3 protein, called by TCRdb with MiXCR from the reads. The sample consists of 40,000 to 60,000 distinct CDR3 sequences, 20% to 25% of them appearing once. This specimen belongs to a study of T cell repertoires in cytomegalovirus infection. As for the study in general: Researchers turned to recently identified HLA-C-restricted CMV epitopes as well as well-studied HLA-B-restricted ones. Public TCR beta signatures indicated both CMV infection and matching HLA type.

Study outcomes and limitations: CMV-specific HLA-C-restricted TCR beta clonotypes dominated the ex vivo response.

Germline V gene lookup returns CDR1 SGHVS and CDR2 FNYEAQ. The CDR3 totals 18 residues. Trimming cost V 1 base and J 3 bases; bases outside gene matches: 9. Sequencing was performed on CD8+ T cells from cultured PBMCs, taken from culture after CMV antigen stimulation. The chain combines TRBV7-6 with TRBJ2-2; TRBD2 matches 9 bases. This TCR came from a human donor in good health (CMV status not recorded). Some clones in this sample may be carry-over from other donors' samples. In DNA, the CDR3 is TGTGCCAGCAGCTTAGAAGTCTCCGTAGCGGGAGACACCGGGGAGCTGTTTTTT. This codes for CASSLEVSVAGDTGELFF. Full variable domain (remainder filled in from reference TRBV7-6 and TRBJ2-2): GAGVSQSPRYKVTKRGQDVALRCDPISGHVSLYWYRQALGQGPEFLTYFNYEAQQDKSGLPNDRFSAERPEGSISTLTIQRTEQRDSAMYRCASSLEVSVAGDTGELFFGEGSRLTVL.